This is a list of T cell receptor beta chains from one sample in a study of blood T cell repertoires in COVID-19. The repertoire was sequenced with immunoSEQ multiplex PCR; TCRdb's copy has only in-frame clones and lacks some. The data hold 350,000 to 450,000 clones, with roughly 88% observed a single time. Sequencing input: PBMCs or T cells enriched from blood (not recorded which). These receptor sequences come from a woman aged 18-29 years who had been exposed to COVID-19. The CDR3 runs from the conserved cysteine through the conserved F or W. A D gene is named only where the DNA matches it firmly. Clone size, where shown, is once, few, many, or a class for clones that have expanded.

clone_size: -; j_call: TRBJ2-1; v_call: TRBV5-1; d_call: TRBD2; cdr3_aa: CASSPPRTSGYNEQFF; cdr3_nt: TGCGCCAGCAGCCCGCCCAGGACTAGCGGCTACAATGAGCAGTTCTTC
clone_size: few; j_call: TRBJ1-1; v_call: TRBV16; d_call: -; cdr3_aa: CASGQQGNTEAFF; cdr3_nt: TGTGCCAGCGGTCAACAGGGGAACACTGAAGCTTTCTTT
clone_size: once; j_call: TRBJ2-2; v_call: TRBV6-4; d_call: -; cdr3_aa: CASSPWLAGDTGELFF; cdr3_nt: TGTGCCAGCAGTCCCTGGCTAGCAGGGGACACCGGGGAGCTGTTTTTT
clone_size: once; j_call: TRBJ1-1; v_call: TRBV28; d_call: -; cdr3_aa: CASSRADRMNTEAFF; cdr3_nt: TGTGCCAGCAGCAGAGCAGACAGGATGAACACTGAAGCTTTCTTT
clone_size: -; j_call: TRBJ2-1; v_call: TRBV10-3; d_call: TRBD2; cdr3_aa: CAIRPGLAGVNEQFF; cdr3_nt: TGTGCCATCAGACCGGGACTAGCGGGAGTTAATGAGCAGTTCTTC
clone_size: -; j_call: TRBJ1-5; v_call: TRBV28; d_call: -; cdr3_aa: CATADSYSTNQPQHF; cdr3_nt: TGTGCCACCGCGGACAGCTACAGTACCAATCAGCCCCAGCATTTT
clone_size: -; j_call: TRBJ2-1; v_call: TRBV7-6; d_call: TRBD2; cdr3_aa: CASSLAQRLAGAGNEQFF; cdr3_nt: TGTGCCAGCAGCTTAGCCCAGAGGCTAGCGGGAGCTGGGAATGAGCAGTTCTTC
clone_size: -; j_call: TRBJ1-6; v_call: TRBV27; d_call: -; cdr3_aa: CASSPPRREVNSPLHF; cdr3_nt: TGTGCCAGCAGCCCACCCCGCAGGGAAGTTAATTCACCCCTCCACTTT
clone_size: -; j_call: TRBJ2-1; v_call: TRBV15; d_call: -; cdr3_aa: CATSNGEDSSEQFF; cdr3_nt: TGTGCCACCAGCAACGGGGAAGATAGTAGTGAGCAGTTCTTC
clone_size: once; j_call: TRBJ2-5; v_call: TRBV7-2; d_call: TRBD1; cdr3_aa: CASSHGDRQGRKETQYF; cdr3_nt: TGTGCCAGCAGCCACGGGGACCGACAGGGGCGAAAAGAGACCCAGTACTTC
clone_size: -; j_call: TRBJ1-2; v_call: TRBV3-1/TRBV3-2; d_call: -; cdr3_aa: CASSQGVAGAEGYTF; cdr3_nt: TGTGCCAGCAGCCAAGGGGTGGCAGGGGCGGAAGGCTACACCTTC
clone_size: -; j_call: TRBJ2-7; v_call: TRBV27; d_call: -; cdr3_aa: CASSGPQGGAYEQYF; cdr3_nt: TGTGCCAGCAGTGGGCCCCAGGGGGGAGCCTACGAGCAGTACTTC
clone_size: -; j_call: TRBJ1-1; v_call: TRBV10-1; d_call: -; cdr3_aa: CASSVLPIRDNRTRNTEAFF; cdr3_nt: TGCGCCAGCAGCGTACTTCCGATCCGGGACAACCGGACACGGAACACTGAAGCTTTCTTT
clone_size: -; j_call: TRBJ1-4; v_call: TRBV5-6; d_call: -; cdr3_aa: CASSLATATYGKLFF; cdr3_nt: TGTGCCAGCAGCTTGGCTACAGCAACTTATGGGAAACTGTTTTTT
clone_size: -; j_call: TRBJ2-7; v_call: TRBV6-1; d_call: TRBD2; cdr3_aa: CASSERGVNYEQYF; cdr3_nt: TGTGCCAGCAGTGAACGGGGGGTAAACTACGAGCAGTACTTC
clone_size: -; j_call: TRBJ2-1; v_call: TRBV18; d_call: -; cdr3_aa: CASSPPQKKQFF; cdr3_nt: TGTGCCAGCTCACCACCGCAGAAAAAGCAGTTCTTC
clone_size: -; j_call: TRBJ1-1; v_call: TRBV29-1; d_call: TRBD1; cdr3_aa: CSVESTGAKAFF; cdr3_nt: TGCAGCGTTGAATCCACAGGGGCAAAAGCTTTCTTT
clone_size: few; j_call: TRBJ2-7; v_call: TRBV14; d_call: -; cdr3_aa: CASSQVVGAVEQYF; cdr3_nt: TGTGCCAGCAGCCAAGTAGTAGGGGCGGTCGAGCAGTACTTC
clone_size: -; j_call: TRBJ1-2; v_call: TRBV30; d_call: TRBD1; cdr3_aa: CAWDREGSGYTF; cdr3_nt: TGTGCCTGGGACAGGGAGGGGTCGGGCTACACCTTC
clone_size: once; j_call: TRBJ1-2; v_call: TRBV5-1; d_call: TRBD1; cdr3_aa: CANSLEGQGGFGYTF; cdr3_nt: TGCGCCAACAGCTTGGAAGGACAGGGGGGATTCGGCTACACCTTC
clone_size: -; j_call: TRBJ1-4; v_call: TRBV6-1; d_call: -; cdr3_aa: CASSDRAFDEKLFF; cdr3_nt: TGTGCCAGCAGTGACAGGGCGTTCGACGAAAAACTGTTTTTT
clone_size: -; j_call: TRBJ2-7; v_call: TRBV1; d_call: -; cdr3_aa: CTSSQPQLGQFYEQYF; cdr3_nt: TGCACCAGCAGCCAGCCCCAACTTGGACAGTTCTACGAGCAGTACTTC